This T cell receptor (beta chain) was sequenced in a study of T cell responses to AZD1222 COVID-19 vaccine. Profiled with immunoSEQ multiplex PCR; TCRdb holds only in-frame clones, not every one. Found here are about 120,000 clones, around 92% of them singletons; the top ten hold more than 13%. The germline gives CDR1 MGHRA, CDR2 YSYEKL. V shed 0 bases and J shed 3 bases, with 9 bases lying between them. The CDR3 is 14 amino acids. The TCR comes from an adult in good health. Sequencing was performed on peripheral blood, taken on day 0 of AZD1222 vaccination. The V gene is TRBV4-1, the J gene TRBJ2-7; unclear D gene. DNA for the CDR3: TGCGCCAGCAGCCAAGATAACACGAACTACGAGCAGTACTTC. Encoded protein: CASSQDNTNYEQYF.